A selection of T cell receptor beta chains follows, all from one sample in a study of blood T cell repertoires in COVID-19. Assay used: immunoSEQ multiplex PCR; TCRdb lists only in-frame clones, some missing. This sample has 350,000 to 550,000 clones, with 80% to 90% found just once. The sequenced sample consisted of PBMCs or T cells enriched from blood (not recorded which). Receptor source: a man aged 30 to 45 who had recovered from COVID-19. The CDR3 runs from the conserved cysteine through the conserved F or W. Each record gives: J gene, V gene, D gene, clone size, CDR3 DNA, CDR3 protein. A D gene is named only where the DNA matches it firmly. Expanded clones are given a class, and other clones once, few, many or no size at all.

TRBJ2-7 | TRBV7-2 | TRBD1 | . | TGTGCCAGCAGCACCCCCCTACAGGGGACGAGCTCCTACGAGCAGTACTTC | CASSTPLQGTSSYEQYF
TRBJ2-7 | TRBV7-2 | . | . | TGTGCCAGCAGCTTAGCAGGAGACAGGTATTCCTACGAGCAGTACTTC | CASSLAGDRYSYEQYF
TRBJ1-3 | TRBV11-2 | . | . | TGTGCCAGCAGCTTCGGCGGGGGGAACACCATATATTTT | CASSFGGGNTIYF
TRBJ2-2 | TRBV7-9 | TRBD1 | once | TGTGCCAGCAGTCAAACAGGGGGCTTCCCCGGGGAGCTGTTTTTT | CASSQTGGFPGELFF
TRBJ2-1 | TRBV24-1 | TRBD1 | . | TGTGCCACCAGTCGGGGACAGGGTATCAATGAGCAGTTCTTC | CATSRGQGINEQFF
TRBJ2-7 | TRBV9 | TRBD2 | . | TGTGCCAGCAGCGCAAGCTGGGGGGGGACGATCTACGAGCAGTACTTC | CASSASWGGTIYEQYF
TRBJ1-4 | TRBV3-1/TRBV3-2 | . | . | TGTGCCAGCAGCCAAGGCTTACCCCCGGGGGTTGAAAAACTGTTTTTT | CASSQGLPPGVEKLFF
TRBJ2-1 | TRBV7-2 | TRBD2 | once | TGTGCCAGCAGCAAGACTAGCGCATCCTACAATGAGCAGTTCTTC | CASSKTSASYNEQFF
TRBJ2-7 | TRBV5-4 | . | few | TGTGCCAGCAGCTTGGTTGGCTCGTACGAGCAGTACTTC | CASSLVGSYEQYF
TRBJ1-4 | TRBV6-1 | . | . | TGTGCCAGCAGTGAACAGGGAAAGGATGAAAAACTGTTTTTT | CASSEQGKDEKLFF
TRBJ2-7 | TRBV3-1/TRBV3-2 | . | . | TGTGCCAGCAGCCAAGAAGGGTCAGGGGCCTACGAGCAGTACTTC | CASSQEGSGAYEQYF
TRBJ1-2 | TRBV9 | . | . | TGTGCCAGCAGCGTAGGTGGGGCAGACCGCCTCCATGGCTACACCTTC | CASSVGGADRLHGYTF
TRBJ1-4 | TRBV18 | . | . | TGTGCCAGCTCACCAACACAGGCAACTCTTAATGAAAAACTGTTTTTT | CASSPTQATLNEKLFF
TRBJ2-7 | TRBV10-3 | . | . | TGTGCCATCAGTGGGCAGGGGGGCGAGCAGTACTTC | CAISGQGGEQYF
TRBJ2-1 | TRBV9 | TRBD2 | . | TGTGCCAGCAGTCTAGCGGGAGTCGGTGAGCAGTTCTTC | CASSLAGVGEQFF
TRBJ2-2 | TRBV11-3 | . | . | TGTGCCAGCAGCGCCATTCGGGGCGGGGAGCTGTTTTTT | CASSAIRGGELFF
TRBJ1-5 | TRBV4-2 | . | . | TGTGCCAGCAGCCAAGATGGGGCATACTATCAGCCCCAGCATTTT | CASSQDGAYYQPQHF
TRBJ2-7 | TRBV7-9 | . | once | TGTGCCAGCAGCCTCGGGACACGCGAGCAGTACTTC | CASSLGTREQYF
TRBJ1-5 | TRBV19 | . | . | TGTGCCAGTAGTTTTACAGGAGCCAGGGGCTTTCAGCCCCAGCATTTT | CASSFTGARGFQPQHF
TRBJ1-1 | TRBV9 | . | . | TGTGCCAGCAGCGAAAGCGGGGGGCAGGCTGAAGCTTTCTTT | CASSESGGQAEAFF
TRBJ2-2 | TRBV11-2 | . | . | TGTGCCAGCAGTCCACGTTCCGGGAACACCGGGGAGCTGTTTTTT | CASSPRSGNTGELFF
TRBJ1-1 | TRBV13 | TRBD1 | . | TGTGCCAGCAGCCGACAGGGACCGAACACTGAAGCTTTCTTT | CASSRQGPNTEAFF